The subject of this entry is one T cell receptor beta chain. This specimen comes from a study of blood T cell repertoires in COVID-19. With 6 bases removed from V and 6 bases from J, the gap between germline ends came to 12 bases. CDR3 length: 14 residues. Germline V gives CDR1 ENHRY, CDR2 SYGVKD. Per the original methods: Nucleated cell counts were estimated from reference gene primer amplification. The assay was immunoSEQ multiplex PCR, and TCRdb's table has in-frame clones only and misses some. The V and J calls and clone size come from that table; D and trimming were worked out from the DNA. The sample has 120,000 to 150,000 clones, around 90% seen once.

V usage is TRBV10-3 and J usage is TRBJ1-6; maybe TRBD1 (6 bases). This TCR was sampled from a woman aged 55-69 years with acute or convalescent COVID-19. Material for sequencing was peripheral blood. This CDR3 reads CAISTQGVNSPLHF. The CDR3 DNA is TGTGCCATCAGCACACAGGGAGTTAATTCACCCCTCCACTTT.